The source of this T cell receptor beta chain is a study of T cells in Graves' hyperthyroidism and ophthalmopathy (dated by TCRdb to the late 2010s). Concerning the study at large: Peripheral blood was sampled at the time of initial diagnosis, prior to any treatment. TCR V-J signatures able to tell the groups apart were searched for in a discovery cohort of 90 to 100 patients, of whom 43 had Graves' ophthalmopathy and around 56 had stable Graves' hyperthyroidism. Prospective prediction of ophthalmopathy was tested in an independent validation cohort of approximately 18 hyperthyroidism patients and 15 to 17 patients who later progressed to ophthalmopathy. The 75 to 100 discovery patients were divided at random into training and test sets in a 7:3 ratio. In addition, the study compared T-cell repertoires in thyroid tissue and in blood from roughly 6 Graves' hyperthyroidism patients. After blood sampling, hyperthyroidism patients were treated with methimazole at a starting dose of 30 mg daily, and ophthalmopathy patients were treated with high-dose intravenous methylprednisolone. According to the paper, TCR Vbeta CDR3 sequencing was carried out on some 140 peripheral blood samples, which came from fewer than 50 ophthalmopathy, approximately 78 hyperthyroidism and roughly 17 progressor patients.

TCR beta CDR3 regions were amplified from RNA transcripts. For the first round of RT-PCR on the TCR CDR3, the HTBI primer set was used together with the Qiagen OneStep RT-PCR kit. A second multiplex PCR round built the libraries, followed by size selection and purification. Libraries were sequenced paired-end with 100 bp reads on an Illumina HiSeq2000. Per the original workflow: Raw data were processed with SOAPnuke, discarding reads with adapters, uncalled bases, mean Phred below 15, or no exact constant-primer or identifier match. High-quality paired reads were merged with COPE v1.2.5, and unique nucleotide sequences were defined as clonotypes. MiTCR v1.1 was used to align the clonotypes against IMGT TRBV, TRBD and TRBJ reference segments. Analysis was restricted to V-J combinations with a frequency above 0.0001, which covered approximately 99% of repertoires. A TCS score was defined as the ratio between F50 (clonal expansion) and ExV (chaos), using BLOSUM62-based TCRdist between CDR3 peptides within each V-J. Welch's t-statistics and random forest reduced around 550 V-J features to 13, which were used in a naive Bayes classifier (R e1071). TCRdb took the public reads, trimmed them with fastp at Q25, ran MiXCR for clone calling and kept in-frame beta chains. CDR3 protein duplicates are merged, each entry listing the most common genes and DNA. TCRdb's processing, not the authors', yielded these V and J calls. For this sample the table gives about 300,000 distinct CDR3 sequences, of which roughly an eighth were detected only once. The top ten clones comprise 7% to 9.5% of the sample.

This clonotype was picked up a small number of times. The antigen this receptor binds is unknown. Base quality data are lacking; no much larger clone is found one base away. On the study overall, not on this receptor specifically: In validation, the model predicted progression to ophthalmopathy a median of roughly 6.5 months before onset, with 70% to 71% sensitivity and roughly 73% specificity. No statistical method was used to fix the sample size in advance, and group allocation was not hidden from the investigators. A 13 V-J signature model separated ophthalmopathy from stable hyperthyroidism, with around 91% sensitivity and about 81% specificity in cross-validation and 80%/75% in testing. Most expanded thyroid clonotypes (frequency above 0.001) were also found in blood, which suggests that blood repertoires may mirror thyroid immune responses.

A patient counted as having stable Graves' hyperthyroidism if no progression to ophthalmopathy occurred over 18 months of follow-up. Hyperthyroidism patients were newly diagnosed, with disease duration under 2 months, and aged 18 to 65 years. Patients with uncontrolled infections, other autoimmune diseases, pregnancy or lactation were excluded. Diagnoses were established on the basis of clinical symptoms, serum thyroxine and TRAb, thyroid ultrasound, and orbital computed tomography. Ficoll-Paque density gradient centrifugation was used to isolate PBMCs from approximately 10 ml of fresh peripheral blood. Total RNA was extracted using Trizol reagent, and RNA quality was assessed on an Agilent 2100 Bioanalyzer. Sequences KGHDR (CDR1) and SFDVKD (CDR2) are obtained from the germline V gene. The germline ends are 3 bases apart after V is trimmed by 4 bases and J by 0 bases. Spanning cysteine to phenylalanine, the CDR3 consists of 14 amino acids. Only the CDR3 region is kept as DNA, spanning 42 bases read in frame from base 1.

Material for sequencing was blood. This TCR came from a woman aged 35 to 49 with Graves' hyperthyroidism. This receptor chain uses TRBV24-1 and TRBJ2-6; the D gene is not confidently resolved. For the CDR3, the sequence is CATSDTSGANVLTF. The nucleotide sequence reads TGTGCCACCAGTGACACCTCTGGGGCCAACGTCCTGACTTTC.